The 29 T cell receptor beta chains below were found in one sample sequenced in a study of CD39 and CD103 CD8 tumor-infiltrating T cells. Data came from immunoSEQ multiplex PCR; TCRdb stores just in-frame clones and leaves some out. The table lists about 7,400 clones, approximately 66% of them singletons. What was sequenced was CD8+ T cells sorted from blood. As for subset: total memory CD8 T cells (CD45RA-CCR7+/-) from blood or uninvolved lymph node. These receptors were taken from a human donor with head and neck squamous cell carcinoma.

This clone was seen a handful of times. The chain links TRBV7-9 to TRBJ1-2; D remains ambiguous. V was cut by 2 bases and J by 6 bases, with 13 bases left in between. The germline CDR1 and CDR2 sequences are SEHNR and FQNEAQ (reference sequence). The CDR3 is 14 amino acids. CDR3: CASSLTSGLDGYTF. As DNA, the CDR3 is TGTGCCAGCAGCTTAACATCAGGACTCGATGGCTACACCTTC. The complete variable domain, with remaining parts taken from reference TRBV7-9 and TRBJ1-2, reads DTGVSQNPRHKITKRGQNVTFRCDPISEHNRLYWYRQTLGQGPEFLTYFQNEAQLEKSRLLSDRFSAERPKGSFSTLEIQRTEQGDSAMYLCASSLTSGLDGYTFGSGTRLTVV.

The V and J genes are TRBV28 and TRBJ2-7; no definite D call. Germline V gene sequence: CDR1 MDHEN, CDR2 SYDVKM. Trimming removed 3 bases at V and 4 bases at J, with 7 bases between. This CDR3 region has 12 residues. The CDR3 DNA reads as TGTGCCAGCAGTTTGTGGGGATACGAGCAGTACTTC. The encoded protein is CASSLWGYEQYF.

This chain links TRBV28 with TRBJ2-3, with D possibly being TRBD1 (6 bases). Germline V gives CDR1 MDHEN, CDR2 SYDVKM. CDR3 length: 15 amino acids. V lost 1 base and J 0 bases, leaving 8 bases between the germline ends. The DNA of the CDR3 is TGTGCCAGCAGTTTATCGGACAGTAGCACAGATACGCAGTATTTT. Translation gives CASSLSDSSTDTQYF.

This clone was seen only a few times. The junction differs from germline at one of its ends, possibly a read error. This chain joins TRBV7-9 and TRBJ2-1; the match to TRBD2 covers 9 bases. This CDR3 is built from 13 residues. Germline CDR1 SEHNR, CDR2 FQNEAQ (reference sequence). CDR3 sequence reads: CASSFESGTSRIF. The CDR3 DNA sequence: TGTGCCAGCAGCTTCGAATCCGGGACTAGCAGGATCTTC. The full variable domain, in which reference TRBV7-9 and TRBJ2-1 provide the parts outside the CDR3, is DTGVSQNPRHKITKRGQNVTFRCDPISEHNRLYWYRQTLGQGPEFLTYFQNEAQLEKSRLLSDRFSAERPKGSFSTLEIQRTEQGDSAMYLCASSFESGTSRIFGPGTRLTVL.

The CDR3 region has the DNA TGTGCCAGCAGCTTAGGCTCTAGCGGGGGGTCAGATACGCAGTATTTT. Encoded protein: CASSLGSSGGSDTQYF. The chain carries TRBV7-8 and TRBJ2-3; TRBD2 agrees at 11 bases. V gave up 1 base and J gave up 4 bases; unmatched junction bases: 4. CDR3 length: 16 residues. Germline lookup yields CDR1 SGHVS and CDR2 FQNEAQ.

This clone was picked up a small number of times. As DNA, the CDR3 is TGTGCCAGCAGCTTAGGAAGTCGGGGAGACAATGAGCAGTTCTTC. It is translated as CASSLGSRGDNEQFF. This chain connects TRBV7-9 to TRBJ2-1; possibly TRBD2 for D (5 bases). V lost 1 base and J lost 5, with 12 bases in between. The CDR3 loop spans 15 amino acids. The germline CDR1 and CDR2 sequences are SEHNR and FQNEAQ (reference sequence). The full variable domain, completed using reference TRBV7-9 and TRBJ2-1, is DTGVSQNPRHKITKRGQNVTFRCDPISEHNRLYWYRQTLGQGPEFLTYFQNEAQLEKSRLLSDRFSAERPKGSFSTLEIQRTEQGDSAMYLCASSLGSRGDNEQFFGPGTRLTVL.

The genes are TRBV7-9 and TRBJ2-3; 12 positions agree with TRBD2. Germline CDR1 SEHNR, CDR2 FQNEAQ (reference sequence). The CDR3 covers 16 residues. Trimming at V came to 5 bases and at J to 5 bases, leaving 8 bases not matched to a gene. The DNA of the CDR3 is TGTGCCAGCAGCGTTACTAGCGGGGGGTACGAAGATACGCAGTATTTT. Its translation: CASSVTSGGYEDTQYF.

V and J are TRBV13 and TRBJ1-1, with no clear D. This CDR3 contains 14 residues. In germline, CDR1 is PRHDT, CDR2 FYEKMQ (reference sequence). Trimming stripped 0 bases from V and 5 bases from J, with 10 bases between. The CDR3 reads CASSLGEVETEAFF. The CDR3 DNA reads TGTGCCAGCAGCTTAGGCGAGGTGGAAACTGAAGCTTTCTTT. The entire variable domain, with the rest obtained from reference TRBV13 and TRBJ1-1, is as follows: AAGVIQSPRHLIKEKRETATLKCYPIPRHDTVYWYQQGPGQDPQFLISFYEKMQSDKGSIPDRFSAQQFSDYHSELNMSSLELGDSALYFCASSLGEVETEAFFGQGTRLTVV.

This clone has a handful of counts. The chain is built from TRBV2 and TRBJ1-1; D not resolved. Germline-derived CDR1 and CDR2 are SNHLY and FYNNEI. CDR3 length: 14 residues. Deletions cut 3 bases from V and 0 bases from J, with 8 bases between. DNA for the CDR3: TGTGCCAGCAGTGAGACTATTATGAACACTGAAGCTTTCTTT. Translated, it gives CASSETIMNTEAFF.

This clone has a single count. V usage is TRBV5-5 and J usage is TRBJ2-5; TRBD1 matches at 10 bases. The CDR3 is 17 residues long. The ends lost 1 base at V and 0 bases at J; junction bases unmatched: 6. Germline-derived CDR1 and CDR2 are SGHKS and YYEKEE (reference sequence). The CDR3 protein is CASSLRSGTGDQETQYF. DNA for the CDR3: TGTGCCAGCAGCTTGCGATCAGGGACAGGGGACCAAGAGACCCAGTACTTC.

This clone was detected only a few times. The J gene is TRBJ2-1, the V gene TRBV19; 7 bases line up with TRBD1. Germline V gene sequence: CDR1 LNHDA, CDR2 SQIVND (reference sequence). This CDR3 is built from 14 residues. Losses at the gene ends were 5 bases for V and 4 bases for J; bases not matched to a gene: 5. CDR3 nucleotides: TGTGCCAGTAGTCCCGGGACAGATTACAATGAGCAGTTCTTC. It specifies CASSPGTDYNEQFF.

This clone was observed a few times. The V gene is TRBV19, the J gene TRBJ2-7; D perhaps matches TRBD1 (6 bases). Trimming stripped 5 bases from V and 3 bases from J, with 11 bases between. Germline assignment: CDR1 LNHDA and CDR2 SQIVND (reference sequence). This CDR3 has 13 amino acids. The CDR3 loop reads CASSVTGYYEQYF. As DNA, the CDR3 is TGTGCCAGTAGTGTGACAGGTTACTACGAGCAGTACTTC.

The chain carries TRBV9 and TRBJ2-7, with D hard to call. In germline, CDR1 is SGDLS, CDR2 YYNGEE. With 0 bases removed from V and 4 bases from J, the gap between germline ends came to 11 bases. The CDR3 totals 14 residues. The CDR3 DNA reads as TGTGCCAGCAGCGTAGATCTGGCATTATACGAGCAGTACTTC. This gives the protein CASSVDLALYEQYF.

This clone was observed a handful of times. The J gene is TRBJ2-1, the V gene TRBV27; D is ambiguous. The CDR3 has 15 residues. V lost 8 bases and J 0 bases, leaving 14 bases between the germline ends. Germline V gene data show CDR1 as MNHEY and CDR2 as SMNVEV (reference sequence). The CDR3: CASSVDPSSYNEQFF. For the CDR3, the DNA is TGTGCCAGCTCCGTGGATCCTAGCTCCTACAATGAGCAGTTCTTC.

This clone is labeled as large. The rearrangement uses TRBV19 and TRBJ1-5; D unresolved. Trimming removed 8 bases from V and 8 bases from J, with 13 bases in between. This CDR3 comprises 12 residues. Germline values: CDR1 LNHDA, CDR2 SQIVND (reference sequence). Here the CDR3 DNA reads TGTGCCAGTGGGCTGGGTTTGGAGCCCCAGCATTTT. This encodes CASGLGLEPQHF.

This chain connects TRBV7-9 to TRBJ2-3; weak D call: TRBD2 (5 bases). V was pared by 4 bases and J by 5 bases, with 13 bases between. CDR3 length: 14 residues. Germline V gene lookup returns CDR1 SEHNR and CDR2 FQNEAQ (reference sequence). The CDR3 is CASSSLSGGDTQYF. CDR3 in DNA: TGTGCCAGCAGCTCCCTCAGCGGAGGAGATACGCAGTATTTT.

This clone has a handful of counts. The chain has TRBV19 and TRBJ2-7, with no clear D. V lost 3 bases and J 0 bases, leaving 12 bases between the germline ends. The germline CDR1 and CDR2 sequences are LNHDA and SQIVND (reference sequence). The CDR3 covers 15 residues. CDR3 DNA sequence: TGTGCCAGTAGTATTGACTTATCCAGCTCCTACGAGCAGTACTTC. Its translation is CASSIDLSSSYEQYF.

V usage is TRBV6-5 and J usage is TRBJ2-7; 7 bases align to TRBD1. The CDR3 contains 13 residues. With 4 bases clipped from V and 6 bases from J, the junction kept 6 bases outside the gene matches. CDR1 is MNHEY and CDR2 is SVGAGI in the germline V gene. CDR3 nucleotide sequence: TGTGCCAGCAGTTCTAAGGGGGCCATCGAGCAGTACTTC. As protein: CASSSKGAIEQYF.

V gene TRBV19 combines with J gene TRBJ2-1; D gene unclear. V was clipped by 3 bases and J by 2 bases, with 11 bases between them. Per the germline V gene, CDR1 is LNHDA and CDR2 is SQIVND (reference sequence). This CDR3 region has 15 residues. CDR3 nucleotides: TGTGCCAGTAGTATCGGAGTGGTGGCCTACAATGAGCAGTTCTTC. This gives the protein CASSIGVVAYNEQFF.

The chain is built from TRBV27 and TRBJ1-1, with D perhaps TRBD1 (5 bases). Trimming stripped 5 bases from V and 0 bases from J, with 10 bases between. Germline V gives CDR1 MNHEY, CDR2 SMNVEV (reference sequence). The CDR3 spans 14 residues. The CDR3 here is CASSAGRLNTEAFF. The CDR3 DNA sequence: TGTGCCAGCAGTGCGGGACGGTTGAACACTGAAGCTTTCTTT.

V is TRBV6-1 and J is TRBJ2-7, with D hard to call. CDR3 length: 13 residues. Trimming cost V 3 bases and J 4 bases, with 10 bases left between them. CDR1 is MNHNS, CDR2 SASEGT, per germline. CDR3 region: CASSDYYLYEQYF. The CDR3 DNA reads TGTGCCAGCAGTGACTATTACTTATACGAGCAGTACTTC.

The rearrangement links TRBV4-1 to TRBJ2-7; possibly TRBD1 or TRBD2 for D (5 bases each). The CDR3 loop spans 16 amino acids. Germline values: CDR1 MGHRA, CDR2 YSYEKL. Between the trimmed V and J ends, which lost 0 bases and 3 bases, there was a span of 15 bases. The DNA for the CDR3 is TGCGCCAGCAGCCAAGATGGGACCGTAGTCGGCTACGAGCAGTACTTC. It encodes CASSQDGTVVGYEQYF.

The CDR3 DNA sequence: TGTGCCAGCAGTTTATGGGCATCTACCCGAGGGTCCTACAATGAGCAGTTCTTC. This translates into CASSLWASTRGSYNEQFF. The chain couples TRBV28 to TRBJ2-1; TRBD2 is a possible D gene (5 bases). CDR1 and CDR2 from the germline V gene are MDHEN and SYDVKM. This CDR3 is built from 18 residues. V lost 0 bases and J 1 base, leaving 16 bases between the germline ends.

This clone turned up a few times. This rearrangement joins TRBV27 to TRBJ2-7, with D unclear. The CDR3 length is 16 residues. Germline loops: CDR1 MNHEY, CDR2 SMNVEV (reference sequence). V dropped 6 bases and J dropped 0 bases, with 18 bases sitting between them. Here the CDR3 reads CASSLTLGSSSYEQYF. The CDR3 DNA reads as TGTGCCAGCAGCCTTACGTTGGGGTCCAGCTCCTACGAGCAGTACTTC.

In nucleotides, the CDR3 is TGTGCCTGGAGCGCACAGGGGACTGAAGCTTTCTTT. It translates to CAWSAQGTEAFF. The chain uses TRBV30 and TRBJ1-1; 7 nucleotides match TRBD1. With 3 bases clipped from V and 5 bases from J, the junction kept 3 bases outside the gene matches. The CDR3 has 12 residues. From germline, CDR1 is GTSNPN and CDR2 SVGIG (reference sequence).

The chain has TRBV30 and TRBJ2-3, with 7 bases aligning to TRBD2. V shed 4 bases, J shed 2 bases, and the junction held 6 bases outside the gene matches. CDR3 length: 14 amino acids. Germline V gene sequence: CDR1 GTSNPN, CDR2 SVGIG (reference sequence). CDR3 in amino acids: CAWTPAGPTDTQYF. CDR3 sequence (DNA): TGTGCCTGGACCCCAGCGGGACCCACAGATACGCAGTATTTT.

This clone counts as medium-sized. V gene TRBV5-1 combines with J gene TRBJ1-1, with TRBD1 matching 12 bases. CDR1 SGHRS and CDR2 YFSETQ come from the germline V gene. This CDR3 comprises 17 residues. V shed 4 bases, J shed 4 bases, and the junction held 11 bases outside the gene matches. Here the CDR3 reads CASSPWGQGAAGTEAFF. The CDR3 region has the DNA TGCGCCAGCAGCCCTTGGGGACAGGGGGCGGCGGGCACTGAAGCTTTCTTT.

V gene TRBV7-6 combines with J gene TRBJ2-2; possibly TRBD1 for D (5 bases). V lost 3 bases, J lost 7 bases, and 12 bases lay in between. Germline V gene sequence: CDR1 SGHVS, CDR2 FNYEAQ. The CDR3 extends over 14 amino acids. In nucleotides, the CDR3 is TGTGCCAGCAGCTTTGAAGGGGCCTACGGGGAGCTGTTTTTT. Translated, it gives CASSFEGAYGELFF.

CDR3 loop: CASSQESGGSYEQYF. In DNA form, the CDR3 reads TGCGCCAGCAGCCAAGAAAGTGGGGGCTCCTACGAGCAGTACTTC. V gene TRBV4-3 combines with J gene TRBJ2-7; the D call may be TRBD1 or TRBD2 (5 bases each). CDR3 length: 15 amino acids. Trimming removed 0 bases at V and 0 bases at J, with 9 bases between. Germline V CDR1 and CDR2: LGHNA, YSLEER.